Shown below are 30 T cell receptor beta chains from a single sample sequenced in a study of control samples from healthy donors and cancer patients (dated by TCRdb to 2018 to 2021). Library creation used the immunoSEQ multiplex PCR assay. TCRdb retrieved this table from immuneACCESS and kept in-frame rearrangements only. Not all clones are present; in checked studies, unresolved V genes account for under half, and no reason is known for the remainder. The sample's table covers fewer than 200,000 clones. The leading ten clones occupy approximately 2.2% of the sample. The sequencing input was blood. These TCRs come from a woman in her twenties or thirties in good health.

V usage is TRBV18 and J usage is TRBJ1-5; maybe TRBD1 (6 bases). V dropped 3 bases and J dropped 3 bases, with 12 bases sitting between them. CDR1 is KGHSH, CDR2 LQKENI, per germline. This CDR3 is built from 15 residues. CDR3 DNA: TGTGCCAGCTCACCCCTGCAGGGGCTCAATCAGCCCCAGCATTTT. Translating it yields CASSPLQGLNQPQHF.

J is TRBJ2-2 and V is TRBV7-9; the D gene is possibly TRBD2 (7 bases). The CDR3 has 15 amino acids. V was cut by 4 bases and J by 4 bases, with 13 bases left in between. Germline V gene lookup returns CDR1 SEHNR and CDR2 FQNEAQ (reference sequence). This CDR3 reads CASSWRGRGTGELFF. For the CDR3, the DNA is TGTGCCAGCAGCTGGAGGGGGAGGGGCACCGGGGAGCTGTTTTTT.

The chain links TRBV6-5 to TRBJ2-6; TRBD1 aligns across 8 bases. The CDR3 runs 14 residues. V lost 7 bases and J lost 8; bases outside the gene matches: 7. Per germline, CDR1 MNHEY and CDR2 SVGAGI. The CDR3 reads CASKRTGLTNVLTF. The CDR3 bases are TGTGCCAGCAAACGGACAGGGCTAACCAACGTCCTGACTTTC.

DNA of the CDR3: TGTGCCAGCAGCTTCAGGGGACAGGACGAAGCTTTCTTT. This encodes CASSFRGQDEAFF. The chain is built from TRBV5-4 and TRBJ1-1, with TRBD1 matching over 8 bases. The CDR3 is made up of 13 amino acids. Trimming removed 2 bases from V and 8 bases from J; junction bases left unmatched: 5. Germline CDR1 SGHNT, CDR2 YYREEE (reference sequence).

The J gene is TRBJ1-5, the V gene TRBV5-5; D not certain. Trimming removed 4 bases from V and 7 bases from J, with 6 bases in between. The CDR3 extends over 11 amino acids. Germline-derived CDR1 and CDR2 are SGHKS and YYEKEE (reference sequence). Here the CDR3 reads CASSVGQPQHF. CDR3 sequence (DNA): TGTGCCAGCAGCGTGGGGCAGCCCCAGCATTTT.

J is TRBJ1-5 and V is TRBV2, with D perhaps matching TRBD1 (5 bases). Trimming pared 5 bases from V and 11 bases from J, leaving 13 bases between. This CDR3 spans 12 amino acids. Germline V gene lookup returns CDR1 SNHLY and CDR2 FYNNEI. The CDR3 coding sequence is TGTGCCAGCAGTCGGGACCCCGAGGCCCAGCATTTT. Amino acid sequence: CASSRDPEAQHF.

The chain joins TRBV12-3 or TRBV12-4 to TRBJ1-6; unclear D gene. The V end was cut by 3 bases, the J end by 8 bases, with 8 bases between. The CDR3 is 13 residues long. CDR3 residues: CASSFVEDSPLHF. CDR3 in DNA: TGTGCCAGCAGTTTCGTGGAGGATTCACCCCTCCACTTT.

V gene TRBV21-1 combines with J gene TRBJ1-2. TRBV21-1 has pseudogene status. The CDR3 length is 18 residues. CDR3 amino acids: CASSKAGTGTEHPYGYTF. CDR3 coding DNA: TGTGCCAGCAGCAAAGCTGGGACGGGTACCGAACACCCCTATGGCTACACCTTC.

As to this clone: This specimen includes other DNA sequences encoding the same CDR3. The chain employs TRBV9 and TRBJ2-1; D is unclear. The CDR3 contains 15 residues. Between the trimmed V and J ends, which lost 0 bases and 4 bases, there was a span of 11 bases. Germline assignment: CDR1 SGDLS and CDR2 YYNGEE. The CDR3 coding sequence is TGTGCCAGCAGCGTAGGGTCAGGCTCATACAATGAGCAGTTCTTC. Translating gives CASSVGSGSYNEQFF.

Here the CDR3 reads CASSITGGNLGNTIYF. The CDR3, as DNA: TGCGCCAGCAGCATCACAGGGGGCAACCTGGGAAACACCATATATTTT. This chain joins TRBV5-1 and TRBJ1-3, with 9 bases matching TRBD1. Losses at the gene ends were 4 bases for V and 4 bases for J; bases not matched to a gene: 9. Germline-derived CDR1 and CDR2 are SGHRS and YFSETQ. This CDR3 has 16 residues.

The chain links TRBV5-1 to TRBJ1-3; D possibly corresponds to TRBD1 (6 bases). This CDR3 has 15 amino acids. Germline V gene data show CDR1 as SGHRS and CDR2 as YFSETQ. Trimming pared 8 bases from V and 0 bases from J, leaving 15 bases between. The CDR3 coding sequence is TGCGCCAGTACAGACAGGCCTAACTCTGGAAACACCATATATTTT. The encoded protein is CASTDRPNSGNTIYF.

The rearrangement links TRBV10-3 to TRBJ1-1, with TRBD1 matching over 8 bases. This CDR3 is 14 amino acids long. The trim removed 6 bases at V and 1 base at J, leaving 4 bases unmatched. Germline V gene data show CDR1 as ENHRY and CDR2 as SYGVKD. The CDR3 loop reads CAIRGGQANTEAFF. CDR3 sequence (DNA): TGTGCCATCAGGGGGGGACAGGCGAACACTGAAGCTTTCTTT.

J is TRBJ1-3 and V is TRBV4-1; tentatively, D is TRBD1 (5 bases). This CDR3 has 15 residues. Germline loops: CDR1 MGHRA, CDR2 YSYEKL. V shed 1 base and J shed 1 base, with 8 bases lying between them. Here the CDR3 DNA reads TGCGCCAGCAGCCAAGCTGCAGGGTCTGGAAACACCATATATTTT. Its protein product is CASSQAAGSGNTIYF.

The gene calls are TRBV5-1 and TRBJ2-3; 8 bases are a match to TRBD1. From germline, CDR1 is SGHRS and CDR2 YFSETQ. V trimming: 2 bases; J trimming: 2 bases; junction bases outside the gene matches: 4. The CDR3 is made up of 15 amino acids. The CDR3 nucleotides read TGCGCCAGCAGCTTAGGGGACAGGCTCACAGATACGCAGTATTTT. Translating gives CASSLGDRLTDTQYF.

The chain combines TRBV4-2 with TRBJ2-1; the match to TRBD2 covers 10 bases. The J segment lost 9 bases and the V segment lost 3 bases, leaving 8 bases of the junction unmatched. The CDR3 has 15 amino acids. Germline-derived CDR1 and CDR2 are LGHNA and YNFKEQ. The CDR3 nucleotides are TGTGCCAGCAGCCATCCTAGCGGGGGTTACGCTGAGCAGTTCTTC. The encoded protein is CASSHPSGGYAEQFF.

The gene calls are TRBV19 and TRBJ1-1; the D is unclear. The CDR3 contains 14 residues. With 3 bases removed from V and 4 bases from J, the gap between germline ends came to 12 bases. Germline V CDR1 and CDR2: LNHDA, SQIVND (reference sequence). DNA for the CDR3: TGTGCCAGTAGTATTGCAGGAACGGGCACTGAAGCTTTCTTT. It translates to CASSIAGTGTEAFF. The full variable domain, in which reference TRBV19 and TRBJ1-1 provide the parts outside the CDR3, is DGGITQSPKYLFRKEGQNVTLSCEQNLNHDAMYWYRQDPGQGLRLIYYSQIVNDFQKGDIAEGYSVSREKKESFPLTVTSAQKNPTAFYLCASSIAGTGTEAFFGQGTRLTVV.

The rearrangement uses TRBV18 and TRBJ2-5; 9 nucleotides line up with TRBD2. Germline lookup yields CDR1 KGHSH and CDR2 LQKENI. The CDR3 sequence is 15 residues long. After removal of 3 bases from V and 5 bases from J, the junction contained 7 bases not matched to a gene. CDR3 sequence reads: CASSPPGTSLETQYF. The CDR3 nucleotides read TGTGCCAGCTCACCCCCCGGGACTAGCTTGGAGACCCAGTACTTC.

This chain uses TRBV25-1 with TRBJ1-1, with TRBD1 matching 7 bases. Looked up from germline, CDR1 is MGHDK and CDR2 is SYGVNS. The junction had 4 bases not matched to a gene; V was cut back by 6 bases and J by 3 bases. This CDR3 is 13 amino acids long. The CDR3 sequence: CASRSTGHTEAFF. CDR3 DNA sequence: TGTGCCAGCAGATCGACAGGGCACACTGAAGCTTTCTTT.

This chain links TRBV5-1 with TRBJ1-5; D not certain. CDR1 and CDR2 (germline): SGHRS, YFSETQ. This CDR3 has 13 residues. With 3 bases removed from V and 6 bases from J, the gap between germline ends came to 10 bases. CDR3 protein: CASSYYSGQPQHF. In nucleotides, the CDR3 is TGCGCCAGCAGCTACTATTCTGGTCAGCCCCAGCATTTT.

The rearrangement links TRBV7-3 to TRBJ2-5, with 10 nucleotides matching TRBD2. This CDR3 region has 15 residues. Per germline, CDR1 SGHTA and CDR2 FQGTGA. V lost 5 bases to trimming and J lost 5 bases; unmatched junction nucleotides: 8. The CDR3 is CASSLTSGVGETQYF. The CDR3 DNA follows: TGTGCCAGCAGCCTTACTAGCGGGGTAGGGGAGACCCAGTACTTC.

This rearrangement joins TRBV11-2 to TRBJ2-6; 7 nucleotides agree with TRBD1. Trimming cost V 5 bases and J 0 bases; bases outside gene matches: 7. Germline V gives CDR1 SGHAT, CDR2 FQNNGV. The CDR3 has 17 amino acids. The CDR3 DNA reads TGTGCCAGCAGCAGCGGACAGGCGCTCTCTGGGGCCAACGTCCTGACTTTC. This codes for CASSSGQALSGANVLTF. The entire variable domain, with the rest obtained from reference TRBV11-2 and TRBJ2-6, is as follows: EAGVAQSPRYKIIEKRQSVAFWCNPISGHATLYWYQQILGQGPKLLIQFQNNGVVDDSQLPKDRFSAERLKGVDSTLKIQPAKLEDSAVYLCASSSGQALSGANVLTFGAGSRLTVL.

The chain has TRBV28 and TRBJ2-2; 9 bases agree with TRBD1. The germline gives CDR1 MDHEN, CDR2 SYDVKM. The length of the CDR3 is 16 residues. The V segment lost 5 bases and the J segment 7 bases; nucleotides outside the gene matches: 11. CDR3 region: CASSPAGDRAGGELFF. The CDR3 DNA reads as TGTGCCAGCAGTCCCGCGGGGGACAGGGCAGGCGGGGAGCTGTTTTTT.

The chain joins TRBV9 to TRBJ2-7; no clear D. CDR1 and CDR2 (germline): SGDLS, YYNGEE. Between the trimmed V and J ends, which lost 0 bases and 2 bases, there was a span of 9 bases. CDR3 length: 14 residues. The CDR3 here is CASSVGATAYEQYF. The CDR3 DNA reads as TGTGCCAGCAGCGTAGGGGCTACCGCCTACGAGCAGTACTTC.

V usage is TRBV20-1 and J usage is TRBJ2-7; D may be TRBD2 (6 bases). The CDR3 length is 13 residues. V gave up 6 bases and J gave up 3 bases, with 15 bases separating them. CDR1 and CDR2 from the germline V gene are DFQATT and SNEGSKA (reference sequence). The CDR3 loop reads CSASLHGGYEQYF. CDR3 nucleotides: TGCAGTGCGAGTCTGCACGGGGGCTACGAGCAGTACTTC.

This chain joins TRBV27 and TRBJ1-4, with TRBD1 matching over 7 bases. Germline V gives CDR1 MNHEY, CDR2 SMNVEV (reference sequence). The CDR3 extends over 19 amino acids. The V segment lost 5 bases and the J segment 0 bases; nucleotides outside the gene matches: 15. The CDR3 loop is CASSPSSGTAIATNEKLFF. The CDR3 DNA follows: TGTGCCAGCAGTCCATCGTCCGGGACAGCCATTGCAACTAATGAAAAACTGTTTTTT.

The V and J genes are TRBV3-1 (or the pseudogene TRBV3-2) and TRBJ1-5, with 11 bases matching TRBD1. V was pared by 0 bases and J by 2 bases, with 3 bases of the junction left unmatched. Germline lookup yields CDR1 LGHDT and CDR2 YNNKEL (reference sequence). This CDR3 has 17 amino acids. The CDR3 sequence is CASSQEPGQGGNQPQHF. CDR3 DNA sequence: TGTGCCAGCAGCCAAGAACCGGGACAGGGGGGCAATCAGCCCCAGCATTTT.

The rearrangement uses TRBV28 and TRBJ1-5; D not certain. This CDR3 spans 15 amino acids. Per the germline V gene, CDR1 is MDHEN and CDR2 is SYDVKM. Trimming pared 5 bases from V and 0 bases from J, leaving 11 bases between. The CDR3 spells CASSLTVYSNQPQHF. The CDR3 nucleotides are TGTGCCAGCAGTCTAACAGTGTATAGCAATCAGCCCCAGCATTTT.

The chain couples TRBV6-2 or TRBV6-3 to TRBJ2-6, with D hard to call. Trimming took off 2 bases at V and 0 bases at J, with 5 bases between the two ends. The CDR3 length is 15 residues. Germline lookup yields CDR1 MNHEY and CDR2 SVGEGT. The CDR3, as DNA: TGTGCCAGCAGTTACGACAACTCTGGGGCCAACGTCCTGACTTTC. Amino acids: CASSYDNSGANVLTF.

J is TRBJ2-3 and V is TRBV5-1; weak D call: TRBD1 (5 bases). The CDR3 consists of 16 residues. The V end was cut by 4 bases, the J end by 2 bases, with 17 bases between. Germline loops: CDR1 SGHRS, CDR2 YFSETQ. The CDR3 DNA sequence: TGCGCCAGCAGCCCCGGGTTGTGGGGCTCCACAGATACGCAGTATTTT. This encodes CASSPGLWGSTDTQYF. The full variable domain, its missing parts supplied by reference TRBV5-1 and TRBJ2-3, is KAGVTQTPRYLIKTRGQQVTLSCSPISGHRSVSWYQQTPGQGLQFLFEYFSETQRNKGNFPGRFSGRQFSNSRSEMNVSTLELGDSALYLCASSPGLWGSTDTQYFGPGTRLTVL.

The chain is built from TRBV5-1 and TRBJ2-2; D is undetermined. The CDR3 is 12 amino acids. V was cut by 2 bases and J by 8 bases, with 7 bases left in between. Germline V gene lookup returns CDR1 SGHRS and CDR2 YFSETQ. CDR3 loop: CASSFDPGELFF. The CDR3 DNA sequence: TGCGCCAGCAGCTTTGACCCAGGGGAGCTGTTTTTT.